The 27 T cell receptor beta chains in this list originate from one sample, sequenced in a study of blood T cell repertoires in COVID-19. Profiled with immunoSEQ multiplex PCR; TCRdb holds only in-frame clones, not every one. The sample has about 280,000 clones, roughly four fifths seen once. Sequencing input: peripheral blood. These receptors all stem from a woman aged 45-60 years who had recovered from COVID-19.

V and J are TRBV28 and TRBJ2-3, with D possibly matching TRBD1 (5 bases). V lost 11 bases and J 2 bases, leaving 14 bases between the germline ends. Germline V lookup: CDR1 MDHEN, CDR2 SYDVKM. The CDR3 is made up of 13 amino acids. The CDR3 DNA reads TGTGCCCTCAGTGGGGCTCACACAGATACGCAGTATTTT. Amino acids: CALSGAHTDTQYF.

The chain recombines TRBV5-4 with TRBJ1-1; perhaps TRBD1 as D (6 bases). The ends were cut back, 4 bases at V and 5 bases at J, with 21 bases in the middle. The CDR3 has 16 amino acids. Germline CDR1 and CDR2: SGHNT and YYREEE (reference sequence). This CDR3 reads CASSPQTVRGSTEAFF. The CDR3 nucleotides are TGTGCCAGCAGCCCCCAAACAGTGAGGGGGAGTACTGAAGCTTTCTTT. The whole variable domain, remainder taken from reference TRBV5-4 and TRBJ1-1, is ETGVTQSPTHLIKTRGQQVTLRCSSQSGHNTVSWYQQALGQGPQFIFQYYREEENGRGNFPPRFSGLQFPNYSSELNVNALELDDSALYLCASSPQTVRGSTEAFFGQGTRLTVV.

This sequence joins TRBV24-1 and TRBJ2-3; tentative D call: TRBD1 (6 bases). The germline V gene encodes CDR1 KGHDR and CDR2 SFDVKD. CDR3 length equals 16 residues. The V and J ends lost 7 bases and 0 bases respectively, with 16 bases between them. CDR3 nucleotides: TGTGCCACCAGACTTGGAGCAGGGGCTAGCACAGATACGCAGTATTTT. As protein: CATRLGAGASTDTQYF.

V and J are TRBV5-6 and TRBJ2-7; TRBD1 matches 12 bases. The CDR3 totals 15 residues. CDR1 and CDR2 (germline): SGHDT, YYEEEE. With 0 bases clipped from V and 5 bases from J, the junction kept 3 bases outside the gene matches. CDR3 residues: CASSLVGTGGHEQYF. Here the CDR3 DNA reads TGTGCCAGCAGCTTGGTTGGGACAGGGGGCCACGAGCAGTACTTC. The full variable domain, its missing parts supplied by reference TRBV5-6 and TRBJ2-7, is DAGVTQSPTHLIKTRGQQVTLRCSPKSGHDTVSWYQQALGQGPQFIFQYYEEEERQRGNFPDRFSGHQFPNYSSELNVNALLLGDSALYLCASSLVGTGGHEQYFGPGTRLTVT.

The CDR3 DNA sequence: TGTGCCAGCAGTTTAAGGGCCAGGGGGCTTGGAAAACTGTTTTTT. Encoded protein: CASSLRARGLGKLFF. This chain joins TRBV28 and TRBJ1-4; TRBD1 agrees at 8 bases. Trimming took 2 bases from V and 10 from J; bases not matched to a gene: 9. Germline lookup yields CDR1 MDHEN and CDR2 SYDVKM. There are 15 residues in the CDR3. Drawing the rest from reference TRBV28 and TRBJ1-4, the complete variable domain is DVKVTQSSRYLVKRTGEKVFLECVQDMDHENMFWYRQDPGLGLRLIYFSYDVKMKEKGDIPEGYSVSREKKERFSLILESASTNQTSMYLCASSLRARGLGKLFFGSGTQLSVL.

This chain joins TRBV7-9 and TRBJ2-7; TRBD1 agrees at 9 bases. The ends lost 1 base at V and 4 bases at J; junction bases unmatched: 2. The CDR3 consists of 14 residues. CDR1 is SEHNR and CDR2 is FQNEAQ in the germline V gene (reference sequence). Here the CDR3 reads CASSLGQGGYEQYF. The CDR3 DNA is TGTGCCAGCAGCTTAGGACAGGGGGGGTACGAGCAGTACTTC.

This chain's CDR3 is CASSYQGQGGYGYTF. CDR3 nucleotide sequence: TGTGCCAGCAGTTACCAGGGACAGGGGGGATATGGCTACACCTTC. The V call is TRBV6-5, the J call TRBJ1-2; 11 bases line up with TRBD1. Germline loops: CDR1 MNHEY, CDR2 SVGAGI. The CDR3 consists of 15 residues. Trimming took 2 bases from V and 5 from J; bases not matched to a gene: 4.

The chain combines TRBV28 with TRBJ1-2; D call uncertain. CDR1 is MDHEN, CDR2 SYDVKM, per germline. CDR3 size: 14 residues. Trimming stripped 6 bases from V and 4 bases from J, with 15 bases between. CDR3 nucleotides: TGTGCCAGCAGCCACGGTGGGAGCCCCTATGGCTACACCTTC. Translating gives CASSHGGSPYGYTF.

The chain couples TRBV5-6 to TRBJ2-2, with TRBD2 identical over 10 bases. V was clipped by 1 base and J by 6 bases; unmatched bases: 0. CDR1 is SGHDT and CDR2 is YYEEEE in the germline V gene. The CDR3 totals 14 residues. The CDR3 DNA is TGTGCCAGCAGCTTGAGCGGGGGGGCCGGGGAGCTGTTTTTT. Translation: CASSLSGGAGELFF.

This rearrangement joins TRBV5-1 to TRBJ2-7, with 9 nucleotides matching TRBD1. This CDR3 is 15 amino acids long. Losses at the gene ends were 4 bases for V and 4 bases for J; bases not matched to a gene: 9. Germline CDR1 and CDR2: SGHRS and YFSETQ. CDR3 sequence: CASSPTNRGPYEQYF. The DNA of the CDR3 is TGCGCCAGCAGCCCCACTAACAGGGGGCCTTACGAGCAGTACTTC. Using reference TRBV5-1 and TRBJ2-7 for the parts outside the CDR3, the full variable domain is KAGVTQTPRYLIKTRGQQVTLSCSPISGHRSVSWYQQTPGQGLQFLFEYFSETQRNKGNFPGRFSGRQFSNSRSEMNVSTLELGDSALYLCASSPTNRGPYEQYFGPGTRLTVT.

This clone appeared once. The chain uses TRBV6-5 and TRBJ1-4, with a tentative D call TRBD1 (5 bases). The germline V gene encodes CDR1 MNHEY and CDR2 SVGAGI. The CDR3 is 15 amino acids. V lost 8 bases and J 7 bases, leaving 20 bases between the germline ends. Here the CDR3 reads CASGHQGASSEKLFF. CDR3 in DNA: TGTGCCAGCGGACATCAAGGGGCAAGTTCTGAAAAACTGTTTTTT.

This clone was picked up a small number of times. The chain employs TRBV30 and TRBJ2-3; 7 positions agree with TRBD2. J was trimmed by 0 bases and V by 3 bases; bases with no gene match: 0. Germline V gene sequence: CDR1 GTSNPN, CDR2 SVGIG (reference sequence). There are 13 residues in the CDR3. CDR3 protein: CAWRRESTDTQYF. The CDR3 region has the DNA TGTGCCTGGAGGCGGGAGAGCACAGATACGCAGTATTTT. Together with reference TRBV30 and TRBJ2-3, the CDR3 gives the full variable domain: SQTIHQWPATLVQPVGSPLSLECTVEGTSNPNLYWYRQAAGRGLQLLFYSVGIGQISSEVPQNLSASRPQDRQFILSSKKLLLSDSGFYLCAWRRESTDTQYFGPGTRLTVL.

In its sample, this clone was seen once. V is TRBV3-1 (or the pseudogene TRBV3-2) and J is TRBJ2-2; 7 bases map to TRBD1. The length of the CDR3 is 14 residues. V gave up 6 bases and J gave up 5 bases; unmatched junction bases: 6. Germline V gene lookup returns CDR1 LGHDT and CDR2 YNNKEL (reference sequence). CDR3 amino acids: CASRPDRMTGELFF. CDR3 in DNA: TGTGCCAGCAGGCCGGACAGGATGACCGGGGAGCTGTTTTTT.

The chain is built from TRBV7-6 and TRBJ2-7; TRBD2 aligns across 10 bases. V shed 5 bases and J 7 bases; nucleotides not matched to a gene: 14. The V gene's germline CDR1 is SGHVS and CDR2 FNYEAQ. CDR3 length: 16 residues. CDR3 residues: CASSLGGASGSGEQYF. For the CDR3, the DNA is TGTGCCAGCAGCCTCGGCGGGGCTAGCGGGAGTGGTGAGCAGTACTTC.

The chain recombines TRBV19 with TRBJ1-5; D perhaps matches TRBD1 (6 bases). The germline V gene has CDR1 LNHDA and CDR2 SQIVND (reference sequence). The CDR3 covers 13 residues. V was pared by 3 bases and J by 7 bases, with 10 bases between. CDR3 sequence: CASSITGTQPQHF. The CDR3, as DNA: TGTGCCAGTAGTATTACAGGGACCCAGCCCCAGCATTTT.

The J gene is TRBJ2-7, the V gene TRBV5-6; a weak D match, TRBD1 (5 bases). CDR1 and CDR2 from the germline V gene are SGHDT and YYEEEE. V was trimmed by 4 bases and J by 4 bases, leaving 9 bases between them. The CDR3 runs 12 residues. The CDR3 DNA follows: TGTGCCAGCAGCACAGGATCTTACGAGCAGTACTTC. As protein: CASSTGSYEQYF. Looking up the rest from reference TRBV5-6 and TRBJ2-7 gives the full variable domain: DAGVTQSPTHLIKTRGQQVTLRCSPKSGHDTVSWYQQALGQGPQFIFQYYEEEERQRGNFPDRFSGHQFPNYSSELNVNALLLGDSALYLCASSTGSYEQYFGPGTRLTVT.

The gene calls are TRBV7-9 and TRBJ2-3, with 11 bases aligning to TRBD1. The CDR3 length is 14 residues. Germline V gene lookup returns CDR1 SEHNR and CDR2 FQNEAQ (reference sequence). J lost 3 bases, V lost 10 bases, and 6 bases had no gene match. DNA for the CDR3: TGTGCCACCACAGGACAGGGGGCAACAGATACGCAGTATTTT. The encoded protein is CATTGQGATDTQYF.

The chain combines TRBV4-1 with TRBJ1-2, with 8 positions matching TRBD1. The V gene's germline CDR1 is MGHRA and CDR2 YSYEKL. This CDR3 spans 15 amino acids. J was trimmed by 5 bases and V by 6 bases; bases with no gene match: 11. This CDR3 reads CASRQSGTGLYGYTF. Written as DNA, the CDR3 is TGCGCCAGCAGACAGTCCGGGACAGGCTTATATGGCTACACCTTC.

This clone was recorded once. CDR3 in amino acids: CASSQAGTGARGEQYF. CDR3 bases: TGTGCCAGCAGCCAAGCCGGGACAGGCGCCCGAGGCGAGCAGTACTTC. This rearrangement joins TRBV3-1 (or the pseudogene TRBV3-2) to TRBJ2-7; 8 nucleotides line up with TRBD1. This CDR3 region has 16 residues. Germline V gives CDR1 LGHDT, CDR2 YNNKEL (reference sequence). J was trimmed by 6 bases and V by 1 base; bases with no gene match: 11.

This clone has a single count. J is TRBJ1-6 and V is TRBV6-5; no clear D. CDR1 is MNHEY and CDR2 is SVGAGI in the germline V gene. The CDR3 runs to 16 residues. Trimming cost V 0 bases and J 11 bases, with 17 bases left between them. The CDR3 DNA reads TGTGCCAGCAGTTACTCGGGTTCTGGGGTCGGGACACCCCTCCACTTT. Amino acids: CASSYSGSGVGTPLHF.

This chain joins TRBV5-8 and TRBJ2-5; D is uncertain. V lost 6 bases, J lost 4 bases, and 16 bases lay in between. Per germline, CDR1 SGHTS and CDR2 YDEGEE. The CDR3 is made up of 14 amino acids. The CDR3: CASTPRNRRETQYF. The CDR3 nucleotides are TGTGCCAGCACCCCTAGGAACCGTCGAGAGACCCAGTACTTC.

The rearrangement links TRBV7-2 to TRBJ1-4; 9 nucleotides agree with TRBD1. CDR1 is SGHTA, CDR2 FQGNSA, per germline. The CDR3 loop spans 16 amino acids. The J segment lost 0 bases and the V segment lost 6 bases, leaving 5 bases of the junction unmatched. This CDR3 reads CASRGQGTATNEKLFF. The CDR3 DNA sequence: TGTGCCAGCAGAGGACAGGGGACCGCAACTAATGAAAAACTGTTTTTT.

The chain recombines TRBV30 with TRBJ1-1; D gene unclear. The V end lost 5 bases, the J end lost 10 bases, and 17 bases lay between the germline ends. Germline CDR1 and CDR2: GTSNPN and SVGIG (reference sequence). This CDR3 has 12 amino acids. In DNA form, the CDR3 reads TGTGCCTGGGGGCCCCAAGTAACGCGAGCTTTCTTT. It yields the protein CAWGPQVTRAFF.

This clone was counted once. The rearrangement joins TRBV5-4 to TRBJ1-2; TRBD1 aligns across 9 bases. V shed 4 bases, J shed 0 bases, and the junction held 10 bases outside the gene matches. The CDR3 has 17 residues. Per germline, CDR1 SGHNT and CDR2 YYREEE (reference sequence). CDR3 nucleotide sequence: TGTGCCAGCAGCCCGGGACAGGGAGTCGGTTCTAACTATGGCTACACCTTC. The encoded protein is CASSPGQGVGSNYGYTF.

This rearrangement joins TRBV7-2 to TRBJ1-6; the D gene is possibly TRBD1 (6 bases). CDR1 and CDR2 from the germline V gene are SGHTA and FQGNSA. Trimming left V 5 bases short and J 3 bases short, with 8 bases between. This CDR3 is 14 amino acids long. CDR3 in amino acids: CASSKQGYNSPLHF. CDR3 bases: TGTGCCAGCAGCAAACAGGGCTATAATTCACCCCTCCACTTT.

The chain is built from TRBV3-1 (or the pseudogene TRBV3-2) and TRBJ2-5, with TRBD2 matching over 9 bases. CDR1 and CDR2 from the germline V gene are LGHDT and YNNKEL (reference sequence). Trimming at V came to 11 bases and at J to 5 bases, leaving 12 bases not matched to a gene. The CDR3 runs to 14 residues. In DNA form, the CDR3 reads TGTGCCTCTGGGTATAGCGGGGGTTTCGAGACCCAGTACTTC. This translates into CASGYSGGFETQYF.

The chain carries TRBV28 and TRBJ2-1; 7 bases agree with TRBD2. V dropped 6 bases and J dropped 0; count of bases not matched to a gene: 8. Germline CDR1 reads MDHEN; CDR2 reads SYDVKM. CDR3 length equals 16 residues. CDR3 protein: CASSVAGPSSYNEQFF. CDR3 bases: TGTGCCAGCAGCGTAGCGGGTCCCAGCTCCTACAATGAGCAGTTCTTC.